The 10 T cell receptor beta chains in this list originate from one sample, sequenced in a study of OX40 agonist ivuxolimab in advanced cancers. Produced via immunoSEQ multiplex PCR; TCRdb's table is partial and in-frame only. The sample lists 70,000 to 90,000 clones, about nine tenths seen once, with approximately 0.38% in the top ten. Sample: CD4+ or CD8+ T cells sorted from blood, taken in a trial of the OX40 agonist ivuxolimab. Receptors originate from an adult with an advanced solid tumor such as melanoma, head and neck, liver or kidney cancer.

V usage is TRBV27 and J usage is TRBJ2-5; tentative D call: TRBD2 (5 bases). V lost 8 bases to trimming and J lost 5 bases, with 18 bases between them. CDR1 is MNHEY, CDR2 SMNVEV, per germline (reference sequence). This CDR3 is 14 amino acids long. As DNA, the CDR3 is TGTGCCAGCTGGCGGGCAGATCTACGGGAGACCCAGTACTTC. This gives the protein CASWRADLRETQYF.

The chain couples TRBV6-1 to TRBJ2-1; 13 positions match TRBD2. Germline CDR1 is MNHNS and CDR2 is SASEGT. The CDR3 is made up of 19 amino acids. V was pared by 4 bases and J by 0 bases, with 9 bases of the junction left unmatched. The CDR3 coding sequence is TGTGCCAGCAGTGGTCCGGGACTAGCGGGAATCAGCTCCTACAATGAGCAGTTCTTC. Protein product: CASSGPGLAGISSYNEQFF.

The rearrangement joins TRBV29-1 to TRBJ2-1, with D possibly being TRBD2 (6 bases). V lost 4 bases to trimming and J lost 6 bases, with 16 bases between them. CDR3 size: 14 residues. Germline CDR1 SQVTM, CDR2 ANQGSEA. For the CDR3, the DNA is TGCAGCGTTGTTCGTGTTCAGGGAGGCAATGAGCAGTTCTTC. Protein sequence: CSVVRVQGGNEQFF.

The V gene is TRBV30, the J gene TRBJ1-5; D gene uncertain. CDR1 GTSNPN and CDR2 SVGIG come from the germline V gene (reference sequence). The length of the CDR3 is 13 residues. Between the trimmed V and J ends, which lost 0 bases and 4 bases, there was a span of 7 bases. Here the CDR3 DNA reads TGTGCCTGGAGTGTTCGGGGAAATCAGCCCCAGCATTTT. Translating gives CAWSVRGNQPQHF.

J is TRBJ1-3 and V is TRBV5-4; D is unclear. Trimming left V 0 bases short and J 0 bases short, with 4 bases between. CDR1 is SGHNT, CDR2 YYREEE, per germline (reference sequence). The CDR3 is made up of 14 amino acids. In nucleotides, the CDR3 is TGTGCCAGCAGCTTGGTTAACTCTGGAAACACCATATATTTT. Protein sequence: CASSLVNSGNTIYF. The full variable domain, rest sourced from reference TRBV5-4 and TRBJ1-3, is ETGVTQSPTHLIKTRGQQVTLRCSSQSGHNTVSWYQQALGQGPQFIFQYYREEENGRGNFPPRFSGLQFPNYSSELNVNALELDDSALYLCASSLVNSGNTIYFGEGSWLTVV.

The rearrangement joins TRBV7-9 to TRBJ2-5, with a weak D call TRBD1 (6 bases). The CDR3 loop spans 15 amino acids. The V gene's germline CDR1 is SEHNR and CDR2 FQNEAQ (reference sequence). V was shortened by 0 bases and J by 5 bases, with 13 bases between the two germline ends. The CDR3 protein is CASSLALGRGETQYF. The CDR3, as DNA: TGTGCCAGCAGCTTAGCTTTAGGCAGGGGTGAGACCCAGTACTTC.

The rearrangement joins TRBV5-4 to TRBJ2-4; no definite D call. The V gene's germline CDR1 is SGHNT and CDR2 YYREEE (reference sequence). Trimming took 7 bases from V and 4 from J, leaving 6 bases between them. The CDR3 is 11 amino acids. The CDR3 coding sequence is TGTGCCAGCGGATTAAAAAACATTCAGTACTTC. Protein: CASGLKNIQYF.

As DNA, the CDR3 is TGTGCCAGCAATCAGCAGGGGGGCGAAAAACTGTTTTTT. Protein product: CASNQQGGEKLFF. J is TRBJ1-4 and V is TRBV2; 7 bases map to TRBD1. The CDR3 length is 13 residues. Germline CDR1 SNHLY, CDR2 FYNNEI. With V trimmed by 7 bases and J by 8 bases, 7 bases remained unmatched.

The chain is built from TRBV21-1 and TRBJ2-2; the tabulated D call, TRBD2, remains unverified against the DNA. TRBV21-1 is a documented pseudogene. The CDR3 is made up of 12 amino acids. CDR3 DNA sequence: TGTGCCAGCAGCGGGAGCACCGGGGAGCTGTTTTTT. Translated: CASSGSTGELFF.

The J gene is TRBJ2-1, the V gene TRBV19; 12 bases match TRBD2. J was trimmed by 9 bases and V by 6 bases; bases with no gene match: 9. The V gene's germline CDR1 is LNHDA and CDR2 SQIVND (reference sequence). The CDR3 sequence is 15 residues long. The CDR3 reads CASSTGLAGIGEQFF. As DNA, the CDR3 is TGTGCCAGTAGCACGGGACTAGCGGGTATTGGTGAGCAGTTCTTC. The full variable domain, with the rest looked up from reference TRBV19 and TRBJ2-1, is DGGITQSPKYLFRKEGQNVTLSCEQNLNHDAMYWYRQDPGQGLRLIYYSQIVNDFQKGDIAEGYSVSREKKESFPLTVTSAQKNPTAFYLCASSTGLAGIGEQFFGPGTRLTVL.